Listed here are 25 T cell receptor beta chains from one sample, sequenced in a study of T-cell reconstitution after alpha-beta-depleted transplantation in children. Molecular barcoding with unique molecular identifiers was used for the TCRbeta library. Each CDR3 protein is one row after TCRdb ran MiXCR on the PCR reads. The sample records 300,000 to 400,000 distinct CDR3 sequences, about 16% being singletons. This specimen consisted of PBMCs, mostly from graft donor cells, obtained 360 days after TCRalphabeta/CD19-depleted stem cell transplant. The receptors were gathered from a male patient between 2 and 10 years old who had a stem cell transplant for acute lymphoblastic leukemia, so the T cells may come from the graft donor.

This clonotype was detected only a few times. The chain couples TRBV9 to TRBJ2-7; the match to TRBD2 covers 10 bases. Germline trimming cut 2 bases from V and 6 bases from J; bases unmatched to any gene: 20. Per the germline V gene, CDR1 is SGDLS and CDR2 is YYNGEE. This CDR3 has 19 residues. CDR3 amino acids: CASSVGPAGLAGASGEQYF. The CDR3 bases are TGTGCCAGCAGCGTGGGACCTGCCGGGCTAGCGGGAGCGTCCGGCGAGCAGTACTTC.

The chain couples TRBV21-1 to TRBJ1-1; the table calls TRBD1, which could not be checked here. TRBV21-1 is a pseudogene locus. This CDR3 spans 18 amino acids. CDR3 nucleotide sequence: TGTGCCAGCAGCAAATGGCTCGAGCAGGGGCGCATGAACACTGAAGCTTTCTTT. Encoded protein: CASSKWLEQGRMNTEAFF.

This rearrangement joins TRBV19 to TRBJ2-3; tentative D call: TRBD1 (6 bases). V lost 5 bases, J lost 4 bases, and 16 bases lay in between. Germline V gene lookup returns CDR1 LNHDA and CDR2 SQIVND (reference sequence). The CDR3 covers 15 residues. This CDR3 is CASSARSYRADTQYF. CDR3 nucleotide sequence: TGTGCCAGTAGTGCCCGCTCCTACAGGGCAGATACGCAGTATTTT.

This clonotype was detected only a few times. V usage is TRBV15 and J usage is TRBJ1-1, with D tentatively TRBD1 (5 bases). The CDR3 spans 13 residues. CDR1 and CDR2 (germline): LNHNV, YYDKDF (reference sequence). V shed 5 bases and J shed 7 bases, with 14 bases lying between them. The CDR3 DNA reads TGTGCCACCAGCGGCCTAACGGGACTTGAAGCTTTCTTT. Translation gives CATSGLTGLEAFF.

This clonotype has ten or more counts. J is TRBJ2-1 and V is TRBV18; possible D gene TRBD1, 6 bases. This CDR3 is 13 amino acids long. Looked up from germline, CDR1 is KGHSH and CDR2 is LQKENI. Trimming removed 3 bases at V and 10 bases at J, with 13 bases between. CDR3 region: CASSPSPGTEQFF. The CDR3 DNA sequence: TGTGCCAGCTCACCTAGTCCCGGGACAGAGCAGTTCTTC.

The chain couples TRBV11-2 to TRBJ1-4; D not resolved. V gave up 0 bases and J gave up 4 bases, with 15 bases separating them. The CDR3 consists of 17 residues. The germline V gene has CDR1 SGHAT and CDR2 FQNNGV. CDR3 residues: CASSLDPGELLNEKLFF. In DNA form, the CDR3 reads TGTGCCAGCAGCTTAGACCCAGGAGAACTCCTTAATGAAAAACTGTTTTTT. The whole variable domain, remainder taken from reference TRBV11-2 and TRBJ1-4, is EAGVAQSPRYKIIEKRQSVAFWCNPISGHATLYWYQQILGQGPKLLIQFQNNGVVDDSQLPKDRFSAERLKGVDSTLKIQPAKLEDSAVYLCASSLDPGELLNEKLFFGSGTQLSVL.

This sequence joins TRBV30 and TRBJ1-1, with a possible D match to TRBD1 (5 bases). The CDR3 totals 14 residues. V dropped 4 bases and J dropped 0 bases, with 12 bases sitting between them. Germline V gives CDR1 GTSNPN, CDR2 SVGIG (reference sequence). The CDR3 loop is CAWTWGGVNTEAFF. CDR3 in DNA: TGTGCCTGGACTTGGGGGGGGGTGAACACTGAAGCTTTCTTT. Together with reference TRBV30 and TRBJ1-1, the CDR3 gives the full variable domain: SQTIHQWPATLVQPVGSPLSLECTVEGTSNPNLYWYRQAAGRGLQLLFYSVGIGQISSEVPQNLSASRPQDRQFILSSKKLLLSDSGFYLCAWTWGGVNTEAFFGQGTRLTVV.

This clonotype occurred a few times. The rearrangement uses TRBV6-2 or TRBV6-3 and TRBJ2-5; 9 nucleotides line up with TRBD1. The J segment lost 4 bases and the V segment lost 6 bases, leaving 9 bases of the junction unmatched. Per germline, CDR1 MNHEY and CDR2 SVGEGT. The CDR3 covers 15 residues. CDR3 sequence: CASRTGTGLGETQYF. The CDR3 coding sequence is TGTGCCAGCAGAACCGGGACAGGGTTGGGAGAGACCCAGTACTTC.

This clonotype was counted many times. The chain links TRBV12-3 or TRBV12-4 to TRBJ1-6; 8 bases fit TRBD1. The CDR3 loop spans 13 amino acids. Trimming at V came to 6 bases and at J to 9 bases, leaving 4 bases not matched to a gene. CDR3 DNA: TGTGCCAGCAGAGGACAGGGCAGTTCACCCCTCCACTTT. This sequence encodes CASRGQGSSPLHF.

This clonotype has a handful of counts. CDR3 residues: CASTPRDSFSEQYF. In DNA form, the CDR3 reads TGTGCCAGCACCCCCCGGGACAGCTTTAGCGAGCAGTACTTC. The chain uses TRBV6-2 or TRBV6-3 and TRBJ2-7; 7 nucleotides match TRBD1. The germline CDR1 and CDR2 sequences are MNHEY and SVGEGT. The CDR3 runs 14 residues. J gave up 6 bases and V 7 bases, and 12 bases lay outside the gene matches.

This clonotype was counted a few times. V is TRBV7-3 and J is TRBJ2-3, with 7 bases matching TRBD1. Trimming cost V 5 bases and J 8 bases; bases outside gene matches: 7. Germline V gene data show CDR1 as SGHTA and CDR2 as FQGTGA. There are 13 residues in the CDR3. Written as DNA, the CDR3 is TGTGCCAGCAGCCTCGACAGGGAAGGTACGCAGTATTTT. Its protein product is CASSLDREGTQYF. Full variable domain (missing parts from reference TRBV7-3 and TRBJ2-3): GAGVSQTPSNKVTEKGKYVELRCDPISGHTALYWYRQSLGQGPEFLIYFQGTGAADDSGLPNDRFFAVRPEGSVSTLKIQRTERGDSAVYLCASSLDREGTQYFGPGTRLTVL.

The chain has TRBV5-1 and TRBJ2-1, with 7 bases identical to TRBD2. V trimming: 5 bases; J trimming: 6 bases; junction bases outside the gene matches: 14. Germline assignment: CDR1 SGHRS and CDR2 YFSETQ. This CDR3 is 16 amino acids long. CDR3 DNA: TGCGCCAGCAGTTCCTCCCTAGCGGACTTAAGCAATGAGCAGTTCTTC. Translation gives CASSSSLADLSNEQFF.

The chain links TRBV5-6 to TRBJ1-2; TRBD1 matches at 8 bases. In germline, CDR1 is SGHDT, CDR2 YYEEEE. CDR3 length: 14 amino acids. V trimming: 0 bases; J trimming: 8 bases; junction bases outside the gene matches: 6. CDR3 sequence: CASSLVDRTGGYTF. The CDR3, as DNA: TGTGCCAGCAGCTTGGTCGACAGGACAGGGGGCTACACCTTC.

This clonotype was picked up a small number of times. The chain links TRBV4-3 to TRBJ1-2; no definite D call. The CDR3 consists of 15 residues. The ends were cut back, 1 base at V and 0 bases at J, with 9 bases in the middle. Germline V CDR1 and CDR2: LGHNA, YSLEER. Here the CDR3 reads CASSQVSLANYGYTF. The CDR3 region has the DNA TGCGCCAGCAGCCAAGTGTCCCTGGCTAACTATGGCTACACCTTC.

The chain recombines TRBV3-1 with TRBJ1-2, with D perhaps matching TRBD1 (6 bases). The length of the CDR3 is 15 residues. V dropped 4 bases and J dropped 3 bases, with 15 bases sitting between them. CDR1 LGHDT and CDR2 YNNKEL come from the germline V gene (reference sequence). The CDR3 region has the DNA TGTGCCAGCAGCCCCGGCAGGACAGCATACTATGGCTACACCTTC. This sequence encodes CASSPGRTAYYGYTF.

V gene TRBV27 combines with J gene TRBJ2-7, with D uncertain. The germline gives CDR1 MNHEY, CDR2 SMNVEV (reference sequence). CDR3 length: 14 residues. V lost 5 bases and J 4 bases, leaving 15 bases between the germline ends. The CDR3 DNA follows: TGTGCCAGCAGTCCAATTTTGGCAGCTTACGAGCAGTACTTC. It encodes CASSPILAAYEQYF.

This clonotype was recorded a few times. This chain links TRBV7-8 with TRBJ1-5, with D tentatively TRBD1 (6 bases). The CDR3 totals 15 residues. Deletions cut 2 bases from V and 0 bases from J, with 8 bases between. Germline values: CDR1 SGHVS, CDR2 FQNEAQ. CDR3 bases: TGTGCCAGCAGCTTATCAGGGGATAGCAATCAGCCCCAGCATTTT. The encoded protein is CASSLSGDSNQPQHF.

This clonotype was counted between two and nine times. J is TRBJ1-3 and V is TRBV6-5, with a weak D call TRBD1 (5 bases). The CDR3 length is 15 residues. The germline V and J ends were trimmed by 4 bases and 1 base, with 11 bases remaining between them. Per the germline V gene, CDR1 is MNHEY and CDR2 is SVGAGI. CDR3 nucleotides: TGTGCCAGCAGTTCCCGCGGGACTTCTGGAAACACCATATATTTT. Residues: CASSSRGTSGNTIYF.

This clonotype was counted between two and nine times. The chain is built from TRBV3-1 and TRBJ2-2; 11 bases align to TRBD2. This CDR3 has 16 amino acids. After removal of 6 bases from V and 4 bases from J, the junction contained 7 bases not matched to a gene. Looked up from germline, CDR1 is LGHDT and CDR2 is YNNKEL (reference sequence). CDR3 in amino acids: CASSRSSGRITGELFF. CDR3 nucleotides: TGTGCCAGCAGTCGCTCTAGCGGGAGGATCACCGGGGAGCTGTTTTTT.

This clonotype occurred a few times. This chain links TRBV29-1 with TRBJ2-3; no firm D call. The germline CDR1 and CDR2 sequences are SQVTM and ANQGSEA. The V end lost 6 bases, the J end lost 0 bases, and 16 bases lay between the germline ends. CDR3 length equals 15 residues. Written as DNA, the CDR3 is TGCAGCGTACAAAAAATTATAGCTAGCACAGATACGCAGTATTTT. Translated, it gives CSVQKIIASTDTQYF.

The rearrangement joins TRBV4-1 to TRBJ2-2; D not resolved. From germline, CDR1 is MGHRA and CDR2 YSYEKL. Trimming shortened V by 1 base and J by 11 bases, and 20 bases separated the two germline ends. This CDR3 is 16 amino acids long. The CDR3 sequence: CASSQAPGIGFTELFF. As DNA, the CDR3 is TGCGCCAGCAGCCAAGCCCCTGGTATAGGCTTTACCGAGCTGTTTTTT.

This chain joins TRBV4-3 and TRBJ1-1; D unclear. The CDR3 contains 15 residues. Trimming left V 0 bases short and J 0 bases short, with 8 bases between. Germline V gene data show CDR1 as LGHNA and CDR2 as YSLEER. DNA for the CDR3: TGCGCCAGCAGCCAAGACGGCGGACTGAACACTGAAGCTTTCTTT. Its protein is CASSQDGGLNTEAFF.

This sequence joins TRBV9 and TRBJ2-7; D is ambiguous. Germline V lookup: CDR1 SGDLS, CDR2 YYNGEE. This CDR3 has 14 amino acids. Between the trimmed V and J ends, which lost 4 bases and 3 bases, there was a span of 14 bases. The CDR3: CASSTHSLDYEQYF. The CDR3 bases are TGTGCCAGCAGCACCCATTCACTGGACTACGAGCAGTACTTC.

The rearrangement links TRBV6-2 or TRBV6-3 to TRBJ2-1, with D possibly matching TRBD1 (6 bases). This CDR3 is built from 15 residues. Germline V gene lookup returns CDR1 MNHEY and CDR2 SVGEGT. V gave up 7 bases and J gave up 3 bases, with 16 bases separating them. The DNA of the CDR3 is TGTGCCAGCATGCCCTTTGAGGGACACTACAATGAGCAGTTCTTC. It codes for CASMPFEGHYNEQFF.

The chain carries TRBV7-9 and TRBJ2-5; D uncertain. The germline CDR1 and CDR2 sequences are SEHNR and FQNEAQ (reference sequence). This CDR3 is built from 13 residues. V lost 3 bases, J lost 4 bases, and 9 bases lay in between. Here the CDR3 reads CASSLTSGETQYF. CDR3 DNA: TGTGCCAGCAGCTTGACGTCAGGAGAGACCCAGTACTTC.